This TCR beta chain was captured by sequencing in a study of T cell responses to AZD1222 COVID-19 vaccine. Study as a whole: Second doses that came at about 4 or about 12 weeks were put together.

Findings and limits, study-wide: Vaccine-associated CD4 TCRs spanned spike, dominant at 160-218 and 743-854.

Produced via immunoSEQ multiplex PCR; TCRdb's table is partial and in-frame only. The sample lists roughly 120,000 clones, 70% to 90% occurring once. To note about this clone: Its specificity is not known.

Trimming pared 1 base from V and 9 bases from J, leaving 13 bases between. Germline V gene sequence: CDR1 SGHDN, CDR2 FVKESK. The CDR3 has 13 residues. The J gene is TRBJ2-7, the V gene TRBV14, with D maybe TRBD2 (5 bases). This clonotype originated in an adult in good health. Sequenced here: peripheral blood, sampled on day 0 of AZD1222 vaccination. This CDR3 reads CASSQGRTSGQYF. DNA for the CDR3: TGTGCCAGCAGCCAAGGGAGGACCTCAGGGCAGTACTTC.